The table lists the clone carrying this T cell receptor beta chain with many counts. These data come from a study of glioma-infiltrating T cells. The V and J ends lost 5 bases and 3 bases, in that order; junction bases with no gene match: 4. The CDR3 contains 14 residues. Germline CDR1 and CDR2: SGHTA and FQGTGA. Using RNA template, CDR3s of TCR alpha and beta were amplified with iRepertoire arm-PCR. Tissue mRNA or PBMC total RNA, roughly 100-400 ng, went into one-step reverse transcription and amplification. TCRdb itself ran the multiplex PCR reads through MiXCR, one entry per CDR3 protein. The sample carries a few thousand distinct CDR3 sequences, approximately 45% recorded once.

The rearrangement uses TRBV7-3 and TRBJ2-7; 10 nucleotides align to TRBD2. Sequencing was performed on glioma tissue, nonneoplastic brain tissue, or PBMCs (not recorded which). This TCR came from a human donor with low-grade glioma or glioblastoma, undergoing nonglioma brain surgery, or in good health (not recorded which). The DNA for the CDR3 is TGTGCCAGCAGCCCCGGGACTAGCGACTACGAGCAGTACTTC. Its protein product is CASSPGTSDYEQYF.